The rows below give T cell receptor beta chains drawn from one sample of a study of technical replicates of blood from a handful of donors. Repertoires were generated with immunoSEQ multiplex PCR, while TCRdb's copy carries only in-frame clones and drops some. The profile shows about 90,000 clones, around 93% of them singletons. Sequenced: T cells isolated from PBMCs. These receptors were obtained from a human donor in good health. CDR3s include the opening cysteine and the closing phenylalanine or tryptophan. The D gene is left open where the match is weak. Where a row states a size, it is once, few, many or the class of an expanded clone; other rows omit it.

D gene	CDR3 length	J gene	clone size	V gene	CDR3 DNA	CDR3 protein
-	13	TRBJ2-5	-	TRBV28	TGTGCCAGCATTGACGACAGACGAGAGACCCAGTACTTC	CASIDDRRETQYF
TRBD1	15	TRBJ1-3	-	TRBV10-1	TGCGCCAGCAGTTGGGGACAGGGCACTGGAAACACCATATATTTT	CASSWGQGTGNTIYF
-	14	TRBJ2-7	-	TRBV29-1	TGCAGCTCTGAGGTCCTAGCGCCTTCCTACGAGCAGTACTTC	CSSEVLAPSYEQYF
TRBD2	14	TRBJ2-7	-	TRBV9	TGTGCCAGCAGTGGGACTAGCGACACCTACGAGCAGTACTTC	CASSGTSDTYEQYF
TRBD1	14	TRBJ2-7	-	TRBV5-1	TGCGCCAGCAGCATCTGGACAGGGGGGTACGAGCAGTACTTC	CASSIWTGGYEQYF
TRBD2	16	TRBJ2-1	-	TRBV19	TGTGCCAGCAGCCAATCCGGGACTAGTATGTACAATGAGCAGTTCTTC	CASSQSGTSMYNEQFF
TRBD2	14	TRBJ2-2	few	TRBV28	TGTGCCAGCAGTCTTAGCGGGAGTGGTGGGGAGCTGTTTTTT	CASSLSGSGGELFF
TRBD2	16	TRBJ2-5	-	TRBV9	TGTGCCAGCAGCAAGGGACTAGCGGGGGCTCCCGAGACCCAGTACTTC	CASSKGLAGAPETQYF
TRBD1	13	TRBJ1-2	-	TRBV6-4	TGTGCCAGCAGCCAGGGGGCCCATGGTGGCTACACCTTC	CASSQGAHGGYTF
-	13	TRBJ2-5	-	TRBV2	TGTGCCAGCAGGAAAGACATCCAAGAGACCCAGTACTTC	CASRKDIQETQYF
TRBD2	16	TRBJ2-3	-	TRBV7-8	TGTGCCAGCAGCTTAGGGACTAGCGTTGGCACAGATACGCAGTATTTT	CASSLGTSVGTDTQYF
-	14	TRBJ1-4	-	TRBV28	TGTGCCAGCAACTTCAGGGGTTGGAATGAAAAACTGTTTTTT	CASNFRGWNEKLFF
-	12	TRBJ2-5	once	TRBV12-5	TGTGCTAGTGGTTTGGTCGAAGAGACCCAGTACTTC	CASGLVEETQYF
TRBD1	16	TRBJ1-2	-	TRBV28	TGTGCCAGCAGTTTTAGCGGAAGAGGGGGCCAGTATGGCTACACCTTC	CASSFSGRGGQYGYTF
-	14	TRBJ1-5	-	TRBV25-1	TGTGCCAGCAGTGCAGGGGATAGCAATCAGCCCCAGCATTTT	CASSAGDSNQPQHF
TRBD1	14	TRBJ1-2	once	TRBV7-8	TGTGCCAGCAGCCAGAGGACAGGTCCCTATGGCTACACCTTC	CASSQRTGPYGYTF
TRBD1	14	TRBJ1-4	-	TRBV30	TGTGCCTGGAGTGTACTGCAGGGGGCAGAAAAACTGTTTTTT	CAWSVLQGAEKLFF
-	15	TRBJ1-5	-	TRBV2	TGTGCCAGCAAAGCGACAGAGTATAGCAATCAGCCCCAGCATTTT	CASKATEYSNQPQHF
-	16	TRBJ2-7	-	TRBV15	TGTGCCACCAGCAGAGAGTTAGCGGGACAGTCAGACGAGCAGTACTTC	CATSRELAGQSDEQYF
TRBD2	13	TRBJ2-1	-	TRBV6-1	TGTGCCAGCAGTGTGGGGGCGGGGGGCGAGCAGTTCTTC	CASSVGAGGEQFF
TRBD1	13	TRBJ1-5	-	TRBV19	TGTGCCAGTGCGTTCGAGGGGGCCCAGCCCCAGCATTTT	CASAFEGAQPQHF
TRBD1	15	TRBJ2-1	-	TRBV5-1	TGCGCCAGCAGCTCACCGGGACAGGCATACAATGAGCAGTTCTTC	CASSSPGQAYNEQFF
TRBD1	11	TRBJ1-1	-	TRBV29-1	TGCAGCGTTGAGGGGACAGTTGAAGCTTTCTTT	CSVEGTVEAFF
-	13	TRBJ2-3	-	TRBV29-1	TGCAGCTACCAGGGCATGAGGACAGATACGCAGTATTTT	CSYQGMRTDTQYF
TRBD1	12	TRBJ2-7	-	TRBV30	TGTGCCTGGGGGCCACCGGACAGGGGACAGTACTTC	CAWGPPDRGQYF
-	14	TRBJ1-5	-	TRBV27	TGTGCCAGCAGTTTAGGGGGAGGGGGTCAGCCCCAGCATTTT	CASSLGGGGQPQHF
-	12	TRBJ1-1	few	TRBV5-1	TGCGCCAGCAGCTCCCGCGGGGTAGAAGCTTTCTTT	CASSSRGVEAFF
TRBD1	15	TRBJ2-3	few	TRBV30	TGTGCCTGGAGCAGGACAGGGGGCGCGACAGATACGCAGTATTTT	CAWSRTGGATDTQYF
TRBD1	14	TRBJ2-7	-	TRBV19	TGTGCCAGTAGTCTTTCGGGACAGCCCTACGAGCAGTACTTC	CASSLSGQPYEQYF
-	14	TRBJ1-5	-	TRBV19	TGTGCCAGTAGTCTATTAGGGGTACATCAGCCCCAGCATTTT	CASSLLGVHQPQHF
TRBD2	17	TRBJ2-1	-	TRBV7-2	TGTGCCAGTCTCCTTATTGTCCGGCGGGGGGCCCACAATGAGCAGTTCTTC	CASLLIVRRGAHNEQFF
TRBD1	16	TRBJ1-2	-	TRBV7-9	TGTGCCAGCAGCTTTAGGGCGGGGGGACAGAGCTATGGCTACACCTTC	CASSFRAGGQSYGYTF
TRBD1	14	TRBJ2-3	-	TRBV28	TGTGCCAGCAGTACGGGACAGGGGATACATACGCAGTATTTT	CASSTGQGIHTQYF
TRBD2	16	TRBJ2-5	-	TRBV11-2	TGTGCCAGCAGCCCTAAAAGCGGGGGCTTCCAAGAGACCCAGTACTTC	CASSPKSGGFQETQYF
-	16	TRBJ2-3	-	TRBV5-1	TGCGCCAGCAGCTTCATCGGACAGTATAACACAGATACGCAGTATTTT	CASSFIGQYNTDTQYF
TRBD2	16	TRBJ2-5	-	TRBV5-1	TGCGCCAGCAGCTCGCCGGGACTAGCGGGCCCTTGGGCCCAGTACTTC	CASSSPGLAGPWAQYF
-	18	TRBJ2-3	-	TRBV27	TGTGCCAGCGGACGGCTTCTACGGGGACTGGGAGAGACAGATACGCAGTATTTT	CASGRLLRGLGETDTQYF